The TCR beta chain described here comes from a study of CD8+CD57+ T cells in acquired aplastic anemia. Study-level background: Sorted CD4+ and CD8+ cells gave an average of approximately 3 ug of DNA.

Those patients picked for sequencing had displayed CD8+CD57+ cell expansion on flow cytometry. Every one of the patients had aplastic anemia (severe, acquired). Genomic DNA served as template for TCR beta VDJ and CDR3 profiling. MiXCR, applied by TCRdb to the reads, yields one record per CDR3 protein. The sample has roughly 260,000 distinct CDR3 sequences; around 46% are singletons. Germline CDR1 is LNHDA and CDR2 is SQIVND (reference sequence). The CDR3 consists of 13 residues. V was cut by 10 bases and J by 7 bases, with 17 bases left in between. The sequenced material came from sorted CD4+, CD8+, or CD8+CD57+ T cells (not recorded which) from PBMCs. This chain connects TRBV19 to TRBJ1-5; D is unclear. The receptor was derived from a human donor with aplastic anemia. CDR3 sequence: CATSPQKAQPQHF. CDR3 nucleotides: TGTGCCACCTCACCTCAAAAGGCGCAGCCCCAGCATTTT. The whole variable domain, remainder taken from reference TRBV19 and TRBJ1-5, is DGGITQSPKYLFRKEGQNVTLSCEQNLNHDAMYWYRQDPGQGLRLIYYSQIVNDFQKGDIAEGYSVSREKKESFPLTVTSAQKNPTAFYLCATSPQKAQPQHFGDGTRLSIL.